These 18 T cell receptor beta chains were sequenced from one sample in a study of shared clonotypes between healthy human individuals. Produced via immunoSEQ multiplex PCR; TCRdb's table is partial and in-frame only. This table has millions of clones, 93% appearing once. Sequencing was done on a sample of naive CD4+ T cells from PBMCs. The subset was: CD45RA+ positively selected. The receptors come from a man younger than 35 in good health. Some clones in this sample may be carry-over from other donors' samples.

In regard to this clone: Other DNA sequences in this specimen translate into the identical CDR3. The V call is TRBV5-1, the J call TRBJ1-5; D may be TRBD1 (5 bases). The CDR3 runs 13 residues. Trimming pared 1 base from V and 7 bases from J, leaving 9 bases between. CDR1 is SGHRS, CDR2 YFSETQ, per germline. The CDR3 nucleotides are TGCGCCAGCAGCTTGCAGGGCGGACAGCCCCAGCATTTT. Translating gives CASSLQGGQPQHF.

The chain's CDR3 is CASRPGGQGTYEQYF. In nucleotides, the CDR3 is TGTGCCAGTAGACCAGGGGGCCAGGGGACTTACGAGCAGTACTTC. This chain connects TRBV19 to TRBJ2-7; TRBD1 agrees at 8 bases. This CDR3 is 15 amino acids long. With 6 bases clipped from V and 4 bases from J, the junction kept 11 bases outside the gene matches. Germline V lookup: CDR1 LNHDA, CDR2 SQIVND (reference sequence).

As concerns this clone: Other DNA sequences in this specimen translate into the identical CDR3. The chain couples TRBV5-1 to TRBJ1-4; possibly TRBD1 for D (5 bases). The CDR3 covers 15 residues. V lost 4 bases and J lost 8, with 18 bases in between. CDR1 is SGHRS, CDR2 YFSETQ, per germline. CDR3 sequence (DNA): TGCGCCAGCAGCGCCTCAGGGACCGGGGAGGAAAAACTGTTTTTT. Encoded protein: CASSASGTGEEKLFF.

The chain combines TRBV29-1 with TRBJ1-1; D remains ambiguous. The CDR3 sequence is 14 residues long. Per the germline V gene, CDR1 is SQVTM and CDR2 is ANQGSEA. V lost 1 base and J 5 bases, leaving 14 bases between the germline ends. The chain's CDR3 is CSVEAWAGWTEAFF. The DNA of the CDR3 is TGCAGCGTTGAAGCCTGGGCCGGATGGACTGAAGCTTTCTTT.

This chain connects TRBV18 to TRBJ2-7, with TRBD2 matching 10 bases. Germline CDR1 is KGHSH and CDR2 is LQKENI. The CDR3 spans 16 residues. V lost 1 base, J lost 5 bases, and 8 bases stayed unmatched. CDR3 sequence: CASSPRPSGSLDEQYF. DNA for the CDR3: TGTGCCAGCTCACCACGGCCTAGCGGGAGTCTCGACGAGCAGTACTTC.

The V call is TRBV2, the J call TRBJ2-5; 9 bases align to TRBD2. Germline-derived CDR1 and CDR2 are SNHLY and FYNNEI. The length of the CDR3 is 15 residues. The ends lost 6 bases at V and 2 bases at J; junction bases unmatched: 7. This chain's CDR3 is CASRARLAEQETQYF. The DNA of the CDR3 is TGTGCCAGCAGGGCCAGACTAGCGGAACAAGAGACCCAGTACTTC. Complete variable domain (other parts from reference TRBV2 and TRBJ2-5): EPEVTQTPSHQVTQMGQEVILRCVPISNHLYFYWYRQILGQKVEFLVSFYNNEISEKSEIFDDQFSVERPDGSNFTLKIRSTKLEDSAMYFCASRARLAEQETQYFGPGTRLLVL.

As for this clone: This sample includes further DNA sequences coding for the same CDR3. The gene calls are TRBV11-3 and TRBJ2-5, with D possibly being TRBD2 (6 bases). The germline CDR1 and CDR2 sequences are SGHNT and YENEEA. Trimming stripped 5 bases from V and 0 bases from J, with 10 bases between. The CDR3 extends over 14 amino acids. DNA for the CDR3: TGTGCCAGCAGCCCCGGCGGGGACCAAGAGACCCAGTACTTC. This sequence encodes CASSPGGDQETQYF.

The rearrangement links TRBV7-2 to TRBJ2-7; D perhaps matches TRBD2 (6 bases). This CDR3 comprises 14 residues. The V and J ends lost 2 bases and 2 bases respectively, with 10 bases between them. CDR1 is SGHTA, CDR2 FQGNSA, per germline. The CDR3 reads CASSLTGTAYEQYF. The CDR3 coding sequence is TGTGCCAGCAGCTTAACCGGGACTGCCTACGAGCAGTACTTC.

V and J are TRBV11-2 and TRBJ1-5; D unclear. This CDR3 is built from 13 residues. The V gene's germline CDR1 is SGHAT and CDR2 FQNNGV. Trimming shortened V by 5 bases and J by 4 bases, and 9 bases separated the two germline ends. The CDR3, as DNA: TGTGCCAGCAGCGCCGACCCAAATCAGCCCCAGCATTTT. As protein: CASSADPNQPQHF.

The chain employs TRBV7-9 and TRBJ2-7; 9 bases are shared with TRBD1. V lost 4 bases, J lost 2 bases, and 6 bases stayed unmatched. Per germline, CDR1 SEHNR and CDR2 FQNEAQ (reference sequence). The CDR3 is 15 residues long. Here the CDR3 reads CASSSRDRAAYEQYF. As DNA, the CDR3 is TGTGCCAGCAGCTCCCGGGACAGGGCAGCCTACGAGCAGTACTTC.

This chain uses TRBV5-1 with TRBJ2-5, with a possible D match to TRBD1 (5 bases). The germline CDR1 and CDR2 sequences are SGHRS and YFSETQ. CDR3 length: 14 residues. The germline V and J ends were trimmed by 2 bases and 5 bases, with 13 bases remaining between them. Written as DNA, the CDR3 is TGCGCCAGCAGCTTTTTTGGGGCCGGGGAGACCCAGTACTTC. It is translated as CASSFFGAGETQYF.

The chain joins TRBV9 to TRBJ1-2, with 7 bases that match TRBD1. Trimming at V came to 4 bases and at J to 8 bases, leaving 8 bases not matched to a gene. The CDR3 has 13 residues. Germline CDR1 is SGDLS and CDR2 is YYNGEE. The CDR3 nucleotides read TGTGCCAGCAGCACCCACAGGGGCCCCGGCTACACCTTC. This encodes CASSTHRGPGYTF.

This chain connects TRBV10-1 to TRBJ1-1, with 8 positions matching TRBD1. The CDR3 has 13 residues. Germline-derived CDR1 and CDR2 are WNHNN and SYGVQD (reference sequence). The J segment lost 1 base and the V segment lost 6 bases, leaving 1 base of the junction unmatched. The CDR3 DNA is TGCGCCAGCAGCAGGGGGCGGAACACTGAAGCTTTCTTT. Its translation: CASSRGRNTEAFF.

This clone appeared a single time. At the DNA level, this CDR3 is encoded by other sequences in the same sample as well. The CDR3 here is CASSLGTSGYNEQFF. CDR3 nucleotides: TGTGCCAGCAGCTTAGGGACTAGCGGATACAATGAGCAGTTCTTC. The rearrangement uses TRBV7-3 and TRBJ2-1; 11 bases agree with TRBD2. The germline V gene has CDR1 SGHTA and CDR2 FQGTGA. The CDR3 has 15 residues. V lost 2 bases to trimming and J lost 4 bases; unmatched junction nucleotides: 1.

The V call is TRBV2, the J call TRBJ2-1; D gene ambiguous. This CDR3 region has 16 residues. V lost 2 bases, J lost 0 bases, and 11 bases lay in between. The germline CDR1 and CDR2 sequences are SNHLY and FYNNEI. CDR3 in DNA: TGTGCCAGCAGTGAACCCTCTGCCAGCTCCTACAATGAGCAGTTCTTC. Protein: CASSEPSASSYNEQFF.

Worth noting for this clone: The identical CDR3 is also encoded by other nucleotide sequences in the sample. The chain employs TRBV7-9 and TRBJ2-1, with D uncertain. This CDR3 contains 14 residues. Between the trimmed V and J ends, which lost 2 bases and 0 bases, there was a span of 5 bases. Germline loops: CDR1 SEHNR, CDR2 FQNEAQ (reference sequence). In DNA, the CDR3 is TGTGCCAGCAGCTTACTAAGCTCCTACAATGAGCAGTTCTTC. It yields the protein CASSLLSSYNEQFF.

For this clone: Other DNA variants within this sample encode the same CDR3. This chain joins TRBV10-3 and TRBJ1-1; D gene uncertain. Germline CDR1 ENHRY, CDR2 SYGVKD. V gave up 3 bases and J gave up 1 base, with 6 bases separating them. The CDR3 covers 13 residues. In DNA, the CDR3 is TGTGCCATCAGTGAACGATCGAACACTGAAGCTTTCTTT. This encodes CAISERSNTEAFF.

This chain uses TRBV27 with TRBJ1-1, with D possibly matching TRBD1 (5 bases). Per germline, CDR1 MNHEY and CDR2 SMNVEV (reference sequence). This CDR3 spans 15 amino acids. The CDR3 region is CAKGPRDVVYTEAFF. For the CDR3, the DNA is TGTGCTAAGGGCCCCCGGGACGTGGTGTACACTGAAGCTTTCTTT.